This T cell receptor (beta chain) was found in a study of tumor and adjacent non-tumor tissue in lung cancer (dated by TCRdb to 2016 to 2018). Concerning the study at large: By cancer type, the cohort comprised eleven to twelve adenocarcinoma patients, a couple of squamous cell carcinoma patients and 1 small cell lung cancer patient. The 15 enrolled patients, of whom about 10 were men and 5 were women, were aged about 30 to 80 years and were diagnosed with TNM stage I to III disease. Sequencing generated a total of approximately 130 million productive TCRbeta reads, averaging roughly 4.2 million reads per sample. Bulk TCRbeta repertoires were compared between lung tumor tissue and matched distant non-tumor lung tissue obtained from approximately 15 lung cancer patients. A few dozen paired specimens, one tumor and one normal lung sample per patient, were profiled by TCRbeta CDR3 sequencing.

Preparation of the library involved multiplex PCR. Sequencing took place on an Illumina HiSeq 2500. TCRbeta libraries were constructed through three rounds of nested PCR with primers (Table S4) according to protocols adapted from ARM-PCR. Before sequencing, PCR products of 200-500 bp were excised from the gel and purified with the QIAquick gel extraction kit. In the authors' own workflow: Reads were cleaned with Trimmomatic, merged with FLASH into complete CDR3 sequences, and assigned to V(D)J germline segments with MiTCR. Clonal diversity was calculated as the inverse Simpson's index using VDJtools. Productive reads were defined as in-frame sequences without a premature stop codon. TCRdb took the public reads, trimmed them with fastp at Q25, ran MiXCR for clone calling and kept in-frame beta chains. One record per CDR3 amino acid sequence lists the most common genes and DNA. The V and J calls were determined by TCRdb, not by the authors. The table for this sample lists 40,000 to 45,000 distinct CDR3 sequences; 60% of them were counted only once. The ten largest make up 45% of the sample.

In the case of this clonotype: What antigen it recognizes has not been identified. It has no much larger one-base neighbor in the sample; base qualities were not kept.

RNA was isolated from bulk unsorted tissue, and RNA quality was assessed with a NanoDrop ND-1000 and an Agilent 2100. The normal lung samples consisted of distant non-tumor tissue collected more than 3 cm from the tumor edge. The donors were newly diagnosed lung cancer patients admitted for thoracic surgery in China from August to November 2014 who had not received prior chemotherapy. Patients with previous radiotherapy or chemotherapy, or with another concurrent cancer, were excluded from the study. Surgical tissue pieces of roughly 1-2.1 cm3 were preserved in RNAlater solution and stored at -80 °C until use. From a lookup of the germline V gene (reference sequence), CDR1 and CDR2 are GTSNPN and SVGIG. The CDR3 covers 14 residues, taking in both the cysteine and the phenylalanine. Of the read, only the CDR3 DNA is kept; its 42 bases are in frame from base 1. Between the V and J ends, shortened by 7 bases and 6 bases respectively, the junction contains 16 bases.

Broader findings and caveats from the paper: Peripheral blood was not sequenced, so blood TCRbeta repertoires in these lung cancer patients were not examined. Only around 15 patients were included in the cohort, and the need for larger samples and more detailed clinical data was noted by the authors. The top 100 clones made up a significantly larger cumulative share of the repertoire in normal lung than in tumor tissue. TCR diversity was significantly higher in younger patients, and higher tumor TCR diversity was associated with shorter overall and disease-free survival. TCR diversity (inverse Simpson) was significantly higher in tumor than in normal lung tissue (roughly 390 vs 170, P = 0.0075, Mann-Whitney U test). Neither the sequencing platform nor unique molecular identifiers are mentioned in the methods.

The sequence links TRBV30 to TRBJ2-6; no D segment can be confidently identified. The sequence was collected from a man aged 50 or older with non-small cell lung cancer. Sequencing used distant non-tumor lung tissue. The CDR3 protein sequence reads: CAYLRVAEANVLTF. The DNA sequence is TGTGCCTACCTTAGAGTGGCTGAGGCCAACGTCCTGACTTTC.